This TCR beta chain was sequenced for a study of blood T cell repertoires in COVID-19. Study details: Samples came from the United States, Italy and Spain, spanning acute and convalescent COVID-19.

This CDR3 region has 18 residues. The germline CDR1 and CDR2 sequences are MGHRA and YSYEKL. Trimming removed 1 base at V and 5 bases at J, with 21 bases between. In the source study's methods: Nucleated cell number was recorded as an estimate derived from reference gene primer amplification. Only in-frame clones appear in the TCRdb table, and some are missing; sequencing was by immunoSEQ multiplex PCR. Clonal size and the V and J genes are those of that table, whereas D and trimming came from the DNA. The table has 250,000 to 300,000 clones, 89% seen once; the top ten hold 1.5% to 2%. Sequenced: PBMCs or T cells enriched from blood (not recorded which). The clonotype comes from a woman aged 55-70 years who had recovered from COVID-19. The chain has TRBV4-1 and TRBJ1-5; the D gene is possibly TRBD1 (6 bases). CDR3 sequence: CASSQGLVKGGADQPQHF. The CDR3 nucleotides are TGCGCCAGCAGCCAAGGGTTGGTGAAAGGGGGAGCAGATCAGCCCCAGCATTTT.